The 23 T cell receptor beta chains presented below share a single source sample, sequenced in a study of cytomegalovirus exposure and HLA in healthy donors. Clones were read by immunoSEQ multiplex PCR, and TCRdb kept only the in-frame ones, dropping some. This sample has some 170,000 clones; 86% occur once, and the top ten carry approximately 2.6%. The sequenced sample consisted of PBMCs. The receptors derive from a man younger than 35 in good health and CMV-seropositive.

V usage is TRBV4-3 and J usage is TRBJ2-1; unclear D gene. Germline V lookup: CDR1 LGHNA, CDR2 YSLEER. V lost 4 bases, J lost 0 bases, and 7 bases lay in between. CDR3 size: 14 residues. CDR3 sequence: CASSPDSSYNEQFF. DNA of the CDR3: TGCGCCAGCAGCCCCGATAGCTCCTACAATGAGCAGTTCTTC.

The V call is TRBV7-9, the J call TRBJ1-2; 8 bases are a match to TRBD1. The CDR3 length is 14 residues. Germline V gene sequence: CDR1 SEHNR, CDR2 FQNEAQ (reference sequence). The J segment lost 1 base and the V segment lost 5 bases, leaving 3 bases of the junction unmatched. The CDR3 region is CASSVTGGNYGYTF. In DNA, the CDR3 is TGTGCCAGCAGCGTTACAGGGGGTAACTATGGCTACACCTTC.

This chain joins TRBV7-9 and TRBJ1-2; weak D call: TRBD1 (5 bases). Germline lookup yields CDR1 SEHNR and CDR2 FQNEAQ (reference sequence). The CDR3 extends over 14 amino acids. The V end lost 6 bases, the J end lost 0 bases, and 11 bases lay between the germline ends. CDR3 protein: CASRKDSSNYGYTF. The CDR3 DNA sequence: TGTGCCAGCAGGAAAGACAGTTCTAACTATGGCTACACCTTC.

V gene TRBV18 combines with J gene TRBJ2-2, with a weak D call TRBD1 (6 bases). Germline assignment: CDR1 KGHSH and CDR2 LQKENI. The ends were cut back, 5 bases at V and 6 bases at J, with 13 bases in the middle. The CDR3 covers 14 residues. The CDR3 is CASSSQGLSGELFF. CDR3 DNA: TGTGCCAGCTCATCTCAGGGGCTGTCCGGGGAGCTGTTTTTT.

The chain employs TRBV30 and TRBJ1-5; possible D gene TRBD1, 5 bases. V was cut by 3 bases and J by 2 bases, with 14 bases left in between. This CDR3 region has 15 residues. Germline CDR1 and CDR2: GTSNPN and SVGIG (reference sequence). The CDR3, as DNA: TGTGCCTGGAGCACGCCTTCGGGGGGCAATCAGCCCCAGCATTTT. It codes for CAWSTPSGGNQPQHF.

This sequence joins TRBV15 and TRBJ2-1; D is perhaps TRBD2 (6 bases). Germline V CDR1 and CDR2: LNHNV, YYDKDF (reference sequence). Trimming removed 1 base from V and 8 bases from J, with 18 bases in between. This CDR3 has 16 amino acids. The CDR3 DNA reads as TGTGCCACCAGCAGAGCCCAGCTAGGAGGGATGGATGAGCAGTTCTTC. Protein sequence: CATSRAQLGGMDEQFF.

V gene TRBV5-6 combines with J gene TRBJ1-4; a weak D match, TRBD1 (5 bases). Trimming stripped 2 bases from V and 11 bases from J, with 22 bases between. This CDR3 contains 16 residues. CDR1 and CDR2 from the germline V gene are SGHDT and YYEEEE. The CDR3 DNA follows: TGTGCCAGCAGCTTTACGTCCGGGGCCCGGGCGGGGAAACTGTTTTTT. It specifies CASSFTSGARAGKLFF. The full variable domain, rest sourced from reference TRBV5-6 and TRBJ1-4, is DAGVTQSPTHLIKTRGQQVTLRCSPKSGHDTVSWYQQALGQGPQFIFQYYEEEERQRGNFPDRFSGHQFPNYSSELNVNALLLGDSALYLCASSFTSGARAGKLFFGSGTQLSVL.

The chain employs TRBV7-8 and TRBJ2-7; D unclear. This CDR3 contains 12 residues. The ends were cut back, 2 bases at V and 5 bases at J, with 7 bases in the middle. Germline CDR1 SGHVS, CDR2 FQNEAQ. The CDR3 DNA reads TGTGCCAGCAGCTTATCTTTCCACGAGCAGTACTTC. This gives the protein CASSLSFHEQYF.

This rearrangement joins TRBV10-3 to TRBJ2-3, with 7 bases fitting TRBD1. From germline, CDR1 is ENHRY and CDR2 SYGVKD. J gave up 6 bases and V 8 bases, and 14 bases lay outside the gene matches. The CDR3 extends over 15 amino acids. For the CDR3, the DNA is TGTGCCATCTCATTTTGGCAGGGGGATGGTGATACGCAGTATTTT. Translation: CAISFWQGDGDTQYF.

The rearrangement joins TRBV27 to TRBJ1-6, with 8 positions matching TRBD1. CDR1 is MNHEY, CDR2 SMNVEV, per germline (reference sequence). The CDR3 loop spans 13 amino acids. Losses at the gene ends were 3 bases for V and 10 bases for J; bases not matched to a gene: 2. CDR3 region: CASSLTGDSPLHF. The CDR3 region has the DNA TGTGCCAGCAGTTTGACAGGGGACTCACCCCTCCACTTT.

The chain employs TRBV27 and TRBJ2-7; D gene ambiguous. Per germline, CDR1 MNHEY and CDR2 SMNVEV (reference sequence). The CDR3 sequence is 15 residues long. The V end lost 2 bases, the J end lost 3 bases, and 14 bases lay between the germline ends. In DNA, the CDR3 is TGTGCCAGCAGTTTAGGCGGTGGCGGTCACTACGAGCAGTACTTC. Protein: CASSLGGGGHYEQYF.

The genes are TRBV5-1 and TRBJ2-7; the match to TRBD2 covers 7 bases. The germline V gene encodes CDR1 SGHRS and CDR2 YFSETQ. With V trimmed by 4 bases and J by 6 bases, 10 bases remained unmatched. The CDR3 totals 14 residues. The DNA of the CDR3 is TGCGCCAGCAGCCCGGGACTACCGGCCCTCGAGCAGTACTTC. This encodes CASSPGLPALEQYF.

The V call is TRBV6-6, the J call TRBJ2-7, with 7 bases lining up with TRBD1. V was pared by 6 bases and J by 1 base, with 3 bases of the junction left unmatched. Germline loops: CDR1 MNHNY, CDR2 SVGAGI (reference sequence). The CDR3 sequence is 13 residues long. CDR3 protein: CASRGTDSYEQYF. CDR3 bases: TGTGCCAGCAGAGGGACAGATTCCTACGAGCAGTACTTC.

This sequence joins TRBV2 and TRBJ1-2; a weak D match, TRBD1 (5 bases). V lost 4 bases to trimming and J lost 4 bases, with 7 bases between them. CDR1 SNHLY and CDR2 FYNNEI come from the germline V gene. The CDR3 runs to 12 residues. DNA of the CDR3: TGTGCCAGCAGTGGACAGCGCTATGGCTACACCTTC. This translates into CASSGQRYGYTF.

The rearrangement uses TRBV30 and TRBJ1-1; D remains unclear. Trimming stripped 1 base from V and 1 base from J, with 13 bases between. Germline V gene sequence: CDR1 GTSNPN, CDR2 SVGIG (reference sequence). This CDR3 comprises 15 residues. In nucleotides, the CDR3 is TGTGCCTGGAGTGGTATTGCGGGATCGAACACTGAAGCTTTCTTT. Its protein product is CAWSGIAGSNTEAFF.

The genes are TRBV7-2 and TRBJ1-2; a weak D match, TRBD1 (5 bases). V was shortened by 4 bases and J by 8 bases, with 14 bases between the two germline ends. The CDR3 loop spans 13 amino acids. Germline V gene data show CDR1 as SGHTA and CDR2 as FQGNSA. CDR3 DNA: TGTGCCAGCAGCTCCCCCCAGGGTCGCGGCTACACCTTC. Amino acid sequence: CASSSPQGRGYTF. Full variable domain (remainder filled in from reference TRBV7-2 and TRBJ1-2): GAGVSQSPSNKVTEKGKDVELRCDPISGHTALYWYRQSLGQGLEFLIYFQGNSAPDKSGLPSDRFSAERTGGSVSTLTIQRTQQEDSAVYLCASSSPQGRGYTFGSGTRLTVV.

The J gene is TRBJ1-2, the V gene TRBV7-2; 8 bases are shared with TRBD1. The CDR3 is 14 amino acids. Trimming took 10 bases from V and 2 from J; bases not matched to a gene: 9. Germline V gene data show CDR1 as SGHTA and CDR2 as FQGNSA. The CDR3 region has the DNA TGTGCCACAACCAGGGACAGGCAAAACTATGGCTACACCTTC. This translates into CATTRDRQNYGYTF.

The V gene is TRBV9, the J gene TRBJ2-3; 9 nucleotides agree with TRBD2. Germline V gives CDR1 SGDLS, CDR2 YYNGEE. V shed 4 bases and J 4 bases; nucleotides not matched to a gene: 10. There are 16 residues in the CDR3. This chain's CDR3 is CASSSRAGGSADTQYF. The CDR3 DNA reads TGTGCCAGCAGCTCCCGGGCGGGAGGGTCAGCAGATACGCAGTATTTT.

V and J are TRBV7-2 and TRBJ2-2; D perhaps matches TRBD1 (6 bases). Trimming pared 4 bases from V and 1 base from J, leaving 10 bases between. The CDR3 is made up of 15 amino acids. Looked up from germline, CDR1 is SGHTA and CDR2 is FQGNSA. The CDR3 spells CASSSGQQNTGELFF. CDR3 DNA: TGTGCCAGCAGCTCCGGACAGCAGAACACCGGGGAGCTGTTTTTT.

The rearrangement joins TRBV9 to TRBJ2-2, with D hard to call. The CDR3 is 14 amino acids. V lost 0 bases and J lost 5, with 8 bases in between. CDR1 SGDLS and CDR2 YYNGEE come from the germline V gene. The CDR3: CASSVDPGTGELFF. The CDR3 bases are TGTGCCAGCAGCGTAGACCCGGGTACCGGGGAGCTGTTTTTT.

The J gene is TRBJ1-2, the V gene TRBV29-1; D perhaps matches TRBD1 (5 bases). Germline CDR1 and CDR2: SQVTM and ANQGSEA. The CDR3 contains 13 residues. Trimming stripped 7 bases from V and 8 bases from J, with 20 bases between. The CDR3 nucleotides read TGCAGCGCCCCTAGTTGGGGGGATGGAGGCTACACCTTC. It translates to CSAPSWGDGGYTF.

The chain employs TRBV19 and TRBJ2-1; possible D gene TRBD2, 5 bases. The CDR3 is 15 residues long. V shed 3 bases and J shed 7 bases, with 16 bases lying between them. Germline CDR1 is LNHDA and CDR2 is SQIVND (reference sequence). CDR3 nucleotide sequence: TGTGCCAGTAGTATTTCTACGCGATGGGAGAATGAGCAGTTCTTC. This translates into CASSISTRWENEQFF. The whole variable domain, remainder taken from reference TRBV19 and TRBJ2-1, is DGGITQSPKYLFRKEGQNVTLSCEQNLNHDAMYWYRQDPGQGLRLIYYSQIVNDFQKGDIAEGYSVSREKKESFPLTVTSAQKNPTAFYLCASSISTRWENEQFFGPGTRLTVL.

This sequence joins TRBV5-6 and TRBJ2-7; D remains unclear. CDR1 is SGHDT and CDR2 is YYEEEE in the germline V gene. The CDR3 is 14 residues long. V lost 5 bases and J 0 bases, leaving 12 bases between the germline ends. The CDR3 bases are TGTGCCAGCAGTCGTCCCTCTAGCTCCTACGAGCAGTACTTC. Its translation is CASSRPSSSYEQYF.